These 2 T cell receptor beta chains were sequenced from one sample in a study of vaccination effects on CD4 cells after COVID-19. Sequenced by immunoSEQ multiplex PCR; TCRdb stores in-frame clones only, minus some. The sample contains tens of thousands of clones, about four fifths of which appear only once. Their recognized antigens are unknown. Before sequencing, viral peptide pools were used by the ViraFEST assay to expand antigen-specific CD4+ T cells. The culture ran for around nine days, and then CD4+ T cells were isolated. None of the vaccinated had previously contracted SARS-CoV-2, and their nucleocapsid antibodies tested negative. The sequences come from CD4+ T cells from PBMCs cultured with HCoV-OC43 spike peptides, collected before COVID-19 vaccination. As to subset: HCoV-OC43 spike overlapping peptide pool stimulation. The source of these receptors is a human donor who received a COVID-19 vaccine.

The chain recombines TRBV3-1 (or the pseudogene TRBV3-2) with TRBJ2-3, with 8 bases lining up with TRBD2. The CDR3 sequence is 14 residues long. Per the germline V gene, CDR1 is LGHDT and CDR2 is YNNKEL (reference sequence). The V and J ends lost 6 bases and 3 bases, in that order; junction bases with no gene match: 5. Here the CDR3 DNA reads TGTGCCAGCAGAAACGGGGGGGCAACAGATACGCAGTATTTT. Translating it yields CASRNGGATDTQYF.

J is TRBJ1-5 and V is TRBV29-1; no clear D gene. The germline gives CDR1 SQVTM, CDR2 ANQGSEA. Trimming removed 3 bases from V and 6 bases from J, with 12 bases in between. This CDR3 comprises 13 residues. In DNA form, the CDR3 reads TGCAGCGTTGAGGCGACACCCGGTCAGCCCCAGCATTTT. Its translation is CSVEATPGQPQHF.